This T cell receptor (beta chain) comes out of a study of PD-1 blockade in classical Hodgkin lymphoma. Study as a whole: On a schedule of every 2 weeks, patients received nivolumab 3 mg/kg intravenously. Study-level points and caveats: Compared with healthy donors, newly diagnosed patients reportedly showed lower baseline TCR diversity.

Every patient had relapsed following autologous stem cell transplantation, and cohorts differed in brentuximab vedotin exposure. Patients had relapsed/refractory classical Hodgkin lymphoma with complete response, partial response or progressive disease as best response. The CDR3 runs 16 residues. Germline CDR1 SGHDT, CDR2 YYEEEE. J gave up 3 bases and V 5 bases, and 9 bases lay outside the gene matches. Details on this clone: Its antigen is unidentified.

Some clones are missing from TCRdb's copy, which holds only in-frame ones; the method was immunoSEQ multiplex PCR. The sample shows tens of thousands of clones, roughly 90% of them seen only once. The material was peripheral blood mononuclear cells (PBMCs), obtained at baseline. This chain connects TRBV5-6 to TRBJ1-2; 11 bases are a match to TRBD1. The sequence derives from a human donor with classical Hodgkin lymphoma. As DNA, the CDR3 is TGTGCCAGCAGTTTAACCGGGACAGGGGGTCACTATGGCTACACCTTC. It is translated as CASSLTGTGGHYGYTF.